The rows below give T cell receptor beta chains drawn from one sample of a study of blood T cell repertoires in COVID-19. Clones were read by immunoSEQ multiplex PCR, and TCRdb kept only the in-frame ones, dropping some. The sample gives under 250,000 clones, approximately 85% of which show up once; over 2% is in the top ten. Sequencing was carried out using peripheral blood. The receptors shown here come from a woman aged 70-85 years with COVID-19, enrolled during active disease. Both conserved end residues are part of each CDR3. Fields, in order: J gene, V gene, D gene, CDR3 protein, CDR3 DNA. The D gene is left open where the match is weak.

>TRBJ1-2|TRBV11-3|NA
CASSLGAAYGYTF
TGTGCCAGCAGCTTAGGGGCAGCCTATGGCTACACCTTC
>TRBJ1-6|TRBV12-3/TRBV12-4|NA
CASSLVSESPLHF
TGTGCCAGCAGTTTAGTGTCGGAGTCACCCCTCCACTTT
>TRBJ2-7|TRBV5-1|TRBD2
CASSLGAGLRYEQYF
TGCGCCAGCAGCTTGGGAGCGGGGCTAAGGTACGAGCAGTACTTC
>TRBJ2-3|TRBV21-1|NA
CAPGRGRIIATSGESDTQYF
TGTGCCCCAGGGCGAGGACGGATTATAGCTACTAGCGGGGAATCAGATACGCAGTATTTT
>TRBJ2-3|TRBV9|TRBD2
CASSVEGAGGLEYTQYF
TGTGCCAGCAGCGTAGAAGGAGCGGGGGGGCTCGAATATACGCAGTATTTT
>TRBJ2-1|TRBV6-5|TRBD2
CASGDLSGRNEQFF
TGTGCCAGCGGGGATCTTAGCGGGAGGAATGAGCAGTTCTTC
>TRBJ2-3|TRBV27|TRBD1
CASSTVFRDRDDTQYF
TGTGCCAGCAGTACCGTGTTCCGGGACAGGGATGACACGCAGTATTTT
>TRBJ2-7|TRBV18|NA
CASSRTGQDEQYF
TGTGCCAGCTCACGAACAGGGCAGGACGAGCAGTACTTC
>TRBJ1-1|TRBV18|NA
CASSRSGSTEAFF
TGTGCCAGCTCACGAAGCGGGAGCACTGAAGCTTTCTTT
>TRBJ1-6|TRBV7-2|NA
CASSLAGGNSPLHF
TGTGCCAGCAGCTTAGCGGGGGGTAATTCACCCCTCCACTTT